This TCR beta chain emerged from a study of identical twins. V gave up 7 bases and J gave up 4 bases; unmatched junction bases: 2. The CDR3 is 13 amino acids. General study results and limits: Analyses of zero insertions could be partly confounded by invariant MAIT and iNKT cells.

There are a few counts of this clonotype. Its target is unknown. From the 5' RACE reads, TCRdb called clonotypes with MiXCR, one entry per CDR3 protein. The data contain 1.5 million to 2 million distinct CDR3 sequences, under 35% of them singletons. The source is a newborn girl in good health. The V and J genes are TRBV12-3 or TRBV12-4 and TRBJ2-2; 8 bases match TRBD1. Sequencing was done on a sample of cord blood. Written as DNA, the CDR3 is TGTGCCAGCACCGACAGGGGCACCGGGGAGCTGTTTTTT. Translated: CASTDRGTGELFF.